Described below is a single TCR beta chain sequence and its context. The clone's antigen remains unknown. A much larger clone lies one base from this, so it may be a read error. The CDR3 starts with the cysteine, ends with the phenylalanine, and has 12 residues. Only the CDR3 region is kept as DNA, spanning 36 bases read in frame from base 1. Cut back by 8 bases and 0 bases, the V and J ends lie 7 bases apart. Library creation used PCR. Sequencing relied on a NextSeq 500. Preparation of bulk TCR libraries followed a previously described approach, with the TCR primers listed in Table S5. Purification of total RNA was performed with the Qiagen AllPrep DNA/RNA kit. Before analysis, reads from multiple sequencing runs of the same library were pooled. Turning to the authors' computational methods: Reads were retained only if the reads had an exact TCR constant sequence, and the retained reads were trimmed to 150 nt and grouped according to their 12-nt molecular barcodes. Reads in each barcode group were sub-clustered using a 15% Levenshtein threshold, and a quality-weighted consensus sequence was built for each RNA molecule. Non-functional sequences were filtered out, along with any lower-count sequence sitting one edit away from another sequence. Based on fitting two negative binomial distributions, any barcode sub-cluster with under 20% of the maximum read count was discarded. TCRdb trimmed the raw reads at Q25, called clones with MiXCR and kept productive beta chains. Identical CDR3 protein sequences are pooled into one entry, listed with their most common genes and DNA. TCRdb, rather than the study authors, made the V and J calls. This sample has about half a million distinct CDR3 sequences in its table, and less than 30% of those were observed once. Approximately 0.8% of the sample is taken by the ten largest.

Libraries of naive CD8 T cells were built from around 20,000 to 990,000 sorted cells, with 10%, 30% or 50% of the purified RNA used. Naive CD8 T cells, defined as CD8+CD4-CCR7+CD45RA+, were FACS-sorted into RLT Plus buffer on a BD FACSAria II. Detection sensitivity was tested by spiking Jurkat RNA equal to roughly ten TCR copies' worth into samples containing roughly 17,000-1,100,000 naive CD8 T cells. Enrichment of CD8 T cells was done with RosetteSep CD8+ T Cell Enrichment Cocktail plus Ficoll-Paque, and ACK red cell lysis came afterward. These data originate in a study of molecular identifiers for immune sequencing clone quantification (dated by TCRdb to the late 2010s). A note on the overall study: For a replicate experiment, the RNA from either approximately 20,000 or 100,000 naive CD8 T cells was divided into five aliquots, and four of those aliquots went on to sequencing. This methods study used CD8 T cells to benchmark TCR RNA copy counting and molecular-identifier clustering-based TCR repertoire sequencing (MIDCIRS).

What the authors observed across the whole study: The sizes of highly expanded clones could end up underestimated when identical TCR molecules share a barcode. Modeling gave about 3 recovered TCR RNA copies per cell versus 8 to 10 by digital PCR, implying around 33% capture efficiency. The naive libraries included spiked-in Jurkat TCR RNA (more than nine copies' worth), and this Jurkat TCR RNA is not part of the donor repertoire. In CMV-specific effector cells, clones with more than 20 RNA copies contained over 97% of molecules, whereas in naive cells such clones contained under 1% of molecules. When barcode sub-clustering was left out, chimeric consensus sequences inflated TCR diversity, with chimeras reaching as high as 47%. Spiked-in Jurkat TCR RNA equivalent to a single cell was reported to be detectable even among approximately 900,000 naive CD8 T cells.

The clonotype was recovered from a human donor in good health. Some libraries in this study had Jurkat cell RNA spiked in. The rearrangement combines TRBV12-3 or TRBV12-4 with TRBJ1-1; confidence is insufficient to name the D gene. The source material was naive CD8+ T cells from blood, with Jurkat cell RNA spiked in. Taken with the paper, the label for cell subset or site translates to: FACS-sorted CD8+CD4-CCR7+CD45RA+ naive T cells. CDR3 protein: CASPLLNTEAFF. The nucleotides read TGTGCCAGCCCCCTCCTGAACACTGAAGCTTTCTTT.